A selection of T cell receptor beta chains follows, all from one sample in a study of blood T cell repertoires in COVID-19. Some clones are missing from TCRdb's copy, which holds only in-frame ones; the method was immunoSEQ multiplex PCR. The sample consists of about 74,000 clones, over 75% of them appearing once. The sample taken for sequencing was peripheral blood. All receptors come from a man in his 70s with active or convalescent COVID-19. CDR3s include the opening cysteine and the closing phenylalanine or tryptophan. The D gene is left open where the match is weak. Clone sizes are given selectively: once, few, many, or a class where the clone is expanded.

CDR3nt,CDR3aa,abundance,d_gene,v_gene,j_gene
TGTGCCAGCGCTACAGGTTTCTATACTGAAGCTTTCTTT,CASATGFYTEAFF,-,-,TRBV12-3/TRBV12-4,TRBJ1-1
TGTGCCAGCAGCTTAAGACTAGCGGGAGATGGAGATACGCAGTATTTT,CASSLRLAGDGDTQYF,-,TRBD2,TRBV7-3,TRBJ2-3
TGCGCCAGCAGCGTATCTAGCGGGTCGTTCGATGAGCAGTTCTTC,CASSVSSGSFDEQFF,-,TRBD2,TRBV5-1,TRBJ2-1
TGTGCCTCGGACGGCAGGGAGGGCAATCAGCCCCAGCATTTT,CASDGREGNQPQHF,-,-,TRBV2,TRBJ1-5
TGCAGTGCTAGAAGGGGCCGAGAGCAGTACTTC,CSARRGREQYF,-,-,TRBV20-1,TRBJ2-7
TGTGCCAGCAGCAAACAGGGATATCGGGAGACCCAGTACTTC,CASSKQGYRETQYF,once,-,TRBV5-6,TRBJ2-5
TGTGCCAGCAAGTATGGGAGGAACACTGAAGCTTTCTTT,CASKYGRNTEAFF,-,-,TRBV3-1/TRBV3-2,TRBJ1-1
TGTGCCAGCAGCCTAAATAGACTAGCGGGAGTCCCGAGCTCCTACAATGAGCAGTTCTTC,CASSLNRLAGVPSSYNEQFF,once,TRBD2,TRBV14,TRBJ2-1
TGTGCCAGCAGCTCACTAGCGGGGTACAATGAGCAGTTCTTC,CASSSLAGYNEQFF,-,TRBD2,TRBV5-5,TRBJ2-1
TGTGCCAGCAGTCCCCGGACAGGGGAGGTCAAAACTGAAGCTTTCTTT,CASSPRTGEVKTEAFF,-,TRBD1,TRBV27,TRBJ1-1
TGCGCCAGCAGCTTGGGTGGATCAGCGGGCGGGATGCCCTACGAGCAGTACTTC,CASSLGGSAGGMPYEQYF,once,-,TRBV5-1,TRBJ2-7
TGTGCCAGCAGCCGCCTCAGACAGGCCACCTCTGGAAACACCATATATTTT,CASSRLRQATSGNTIYF,-,-,TRBV9,TRBJ1-3
TGTGCCAGCAGCACCCATTCCCCCCGGACTAGCGGAGGCGGGGAGCTGTTTTTT,CASSTHSPRTSGGGELFF,-,TRBD2,TRBV7-6,TRBJ2-2
TGCGCCAGCAGGTCAGGGGGCGCGAACACCGGGGAGCTGTTTTTT,CASRSGGANTGELFF,-,TRBD1,TRBV10-2,TRBJ2-2
TGTGCCAGCGACCGAGACCAGGCCTACGAGCAGTACTTC,CASDRDQAYEQYF,-,-,TRBV6-5,TRBJ2-7
TGCAGTGCCCCCTATGAGCAGTTCTTC,CSAPYEQFF,-,-,TRBV20-1,TRBJ2-1
TGCAGCGTTCGGACAGGGGCTTTCTCCTACAATGAGCAGTTCTTC,CSVRTGAFSYNEQFF,-,TRBD1,TRBV29-1,TRBJ2-1
TGCGCCAGCAGCCTCCGGGACAATCCGTACCAAGAGACCCAGTACTTC,CASSLRDNPYQETQYF,-,-,TRBV5-1,TRBJ2-5
TGTGCCAGCAGCCTCACAGGGGTAAATAATCAGCCCCAGCATTTT,CASSLTGVNNQPQHF,-,TRBD1,TRBV7-2,TRBJ1-5
TGTGCCAGTAGTATAGATCTGAGACGCGAGGGCGGCTACACCTTC,CASSIDLRREGGYTF,once,-,TRBV19,TRBJ1-2
TGCGCCAGCAGCCAAGATCTAGCGGGAGGCTACGAGCAGTACTTC,CASSQDLAGGYEQYF,-,TRBD2,TRBV4-1,TRBJ2-7
TGTGCCAGCAGCAGGGGCACGGACCTCGAGAAGTTCTTC,CASSRGTDLEKFF,-,-,TRBV4-2,TRBJ2-1
TGTGCCATCAGCGATACTACTAGCGGGAGTGGCACCGGGGAGCTGTTTTTT,CAISDTTSGSGTGELFF,-,TRBD2,TRBV10-3,TRBJ2-2
TGCAGCGGCTTTGGCAGAAACTATGGCTACACCTTC,CSGFGRNYGYTF,once,-,TRBV29-1,TRBJ1-2
TGTGCCAGCAGATTAGGGGGACAGATTAACAATGAGCAGTTCTTC,CASRLGGQINNEQFF,-,TRBD1,TRBV27,TRBJ2-1
TGTGCCAGCAGTGCCTCGACAGGGGCTGGTGGAAACACCATATATTTT,CASSASTGAGGNTIYF,once,TRBD1,TRBV28,TRBJ1-3
TGTGCCAGCAGCACCTACAGGGGGCACATGAACACTGAAGCTTTCTTT,CASSTYRGHMNTEAFF,-,TRBD1,TRBV5-4,TRBJ1-1
TGTGCCAGCAACTACAGGGGATGGGACACTGAAGCTTTCTTT,CASNYRGWDTEAFF,-,TRBD1,TRBV3-1/TRBV3-2,TRBJ1-1
TGTGCCAGCAAACCGGGACAGGGTACCTACGAGCAGTACTTC,CASKPGQGTYEQYF,-,TRBD1,TRBV28,TRBJ2-7
TGTGCCAGCAGTCGACAGGGTGAAGATACGCAGTATTTT,CASSRQGEDTQYF,-,TRBD1,TRBV11-2,TRBJ2-3
TGTGCTAGTGGTTCACCCTCTGCGGGGGGCCGTAACAATGAGCAGTTCTTC,CASGSPSAGGRNNEQFF,-,TRBD2,TRBV12-5,TRBJ2-1
TGTGCCAGCAGCGAACATAGAGGGAGGGGCAATGAGCAGTTCTTC,CASSEHRGRGNEQFF,-,TRBD2,TRBV11-2,TRBJ2-1
TGTGCCAGCAGCGTACAGGGTACTGGGGCCAACGTCCTGACTTTC,CASSVQGTGANVLTF,-,-,TRBV2,TRBJ2-6
TGTGCCAGCTCAGTTTCCGGGACAGGGACATACAATGAGCAGTTCTTC,CASSVSGTGTYNEQFF,-,TRBD1,TRBV18,TRBJ2-1
TGTGCCAGCAGCCAAGGCGGGACTGAAGCTTTCTTT,CASSQGGTEAFF,few,-,TRBV7-9,TRBJ1-1
TGTGCCAGCAGCCCGGGGGGGGGTCGTATCTATGGCTACACCTTC,CASSPGGGRIYGYTF,-,-,TRBV6-5,TRBJ1-2
TGTGCCAGCAGAGGGGTATTGGACCCCAACTCCTACGAGCAGTACTTC,CASRGVLDPNSYEQYF,-,-,TRBV27,TRBJ2-7
TGTGCCAGCAGTTGGGCTCAGAACCCCGGGGATTCACCCCTCCACTTT,CASSWAQNPGDSPLHF,-,-,TRBV6-5,TRBJ1-6
TGTGCCAGCAGTTACGACCCAGGGCAGCAGCTTGGCTACACCTTC,CASSYDPGQQLGYTF,few,-,TRBV6-5,TRBJ1-2
TGTGCCAGCACCGAGACAGGGCGGTCGCGGGGCTACACCTTC,CASTETGRSRGYTF,-,TRBD1,TRBV6-6,TRBJ1-2
TGTGCCAGCAGTTTAACAGGGGCCTACGAGCAGTACTTC,CASSLTGAYEQYF,once,TRBD1,TRBV5-4,TRBJ2-7